One and the same sample provided the 17 T cell receptor beta chains below, sequenced in a study of beta chain features in type 1 diabetes. What was sequenced were expressed TCRB transcripts, since all of the isolated RNA had been reverse transcribed. The table came from immunoSEQ multiplex PCR; TCRdb's copy has only in-frame clones and leaves some out. The data hold 150,000 to 200,000 clones, with roughly 65% observed a single time. The antigens for these receptors are not known. Findings of the study overall: Type 1 diabetes patients showed a moderate but significant shortening of TCRB CDR3s in all four CD4+ subsets.

The specimen sequenced was naive CD4+ T cells from blood. All receptors derive from a man aged 30 to 39 with type 1 diabetes.

This chain joins TRBV27 and TRBJ2-7, with 11 bases lining up with TRBD1. The J segment lost 0 bases and the V segment lost 11 bases, leaving 9 bases of the junction unmatched. The CDR3 runs to 15 residues. Germline V CDR1 and CDR2: MNHEY, SMNVEV (reference sequence). For the CDR3, the DNA is TGTGCCGTAAGGACAGGGGGCGAAAGCTCCTACGAGCAGTACTTC. It specifies CAVRTGGESSYEQYF.

The genes are TRBV18 and TRBJ2-7; TRBD2 agrees at 8 bases. CDR1 is KGHSH, CDR2 LQKENI, per germline. The CDR3 loop spans 15 amino acids. The V and J ends lost 3 bases and 5 bases, in that order; junction bases with no gene match: 9. The CDR3 spells CASSPQSGGVHEQYF. DNA of the CDR3: TGTGCCAGCTCACCTCAGAGCGGGGGTGTACACGAGCAGTACTTC.

This chain uses TRBV7-9 with TRBJ2-1, with 12 bases aligning to TRBD1. Germline CDR1 SEHNR, CDR2 FQNEAQ (reference sequence). V lost 3 bases to trimming and J lost 9 bases; unmatched junction nucleotides: 6. There are 15 residues in the CDR3. This chain's CDR3 is CASSFLGQGAVEQFF. In nucleotides, the CDR3 is TGTGCCAGCAGCTTCTTGGGACAGGGGGCTGTTGAGCAGTTCTTC.

The chain has TRBV5-1 and TRBJ2-3; D gene unclear. The CDR3 extends over 15 amino acids. V was cut by 1 base and J by 2 bases, with 11 bases left in between. CDR1 is SGHRS, CDR2 YFSETQ, per germline. The CDR3, as DNA: TGCGCCAGCAGCTTGAGGAGTCAGCTCACAGATACGCAGTATTTT. Protein product: CASSLRSQLTDTQYF.

This clone was counted a single time. This chain uses TRBV9 with TRBJ2-3; D gene uncertain. V was shortened by 0 bases and J by 3 bases, with 14 bases between the two germline ends. Germline loops: CDR1 SGDLS, CDR2 YYNGEE. The CDR3 loop spans 16 amino acids. The CDR3 here is CASSVARYRSTDTQYF. The CDR3 nucleotides read TGTGCCAGCAGCGTAGCTAGGTATAGGTCGACAGATACGCAGTATTTT.

The chain has TRBV4-1 and TRBJ2-7; TRBD1 agrees at 7 bases. Germline-derived CDR1 and CDR2 are MGHRA and YSYEKL. The junction had 7 bases not matched to a gene; V was cut back by 4 bases and J by 1 base. CDR3 length: 15 amino acids. CDR3 nucleotide sequence: TGCGCCAGCAGCCCGACCGGGACAGCGTCCTACGAGCAGTACTTC. It is translated as CASSPTGTASYEQYF.

The chain carries TRBV4-1 and TRBJ2-2; no reliable D call. V was trimmed by 0 bases and J by 5 bases, leaving 13 bases between them. The CDR3 has 16 residues. Germline lookup yields CDR1 MGHRA and CDR2 YSYEKL. CDR3 amino acids: CASSQERIRNTGELFF. The CDR3 DNA reads as TGCGCCAGCAGCCAAGAGAGGATCAGAAATACCGGGGAGCTGTTTTTT.

The chain carries TRBV20-1 and TRBJ2-4; D might be TRBD1 (6 bases). This CDR3 region has 11 residues. V was clipped by 6 bases and J by 12 bases, with 15 bases between them. The V gene's germline CDR1 is DFQATT and CDR2 SNEGSKA (reference sequence). The CDR3 loop reads CSASFRDNQYF. The DNA of the CDR3 is TGCAGTGCCTCTTTCCGGGACAATCAGTACTTC.

This chain joins TRBV18 and TRBJ2-7; D is uncertain. The V and J ends lost 1 base and 5 bases respectively, with 6 bases between them. This CDR3 is 12 amino acids long. CDR1 is KGHSH and CDR2 is LQKENI in the germline V gene. CDR3 sequence reads: CASSPQRDEQYF. CDR3 coding DNA: TGTGCCAGCTCACCACAGCGCGACGAGCAGTACTTC.

This clone was found a few times. This sequence joins TRBV14 and TRBJ2-3, with TRBD2 identical over 8 bases. V lost 4 bases and J lost 6; bases outside the gene matches: 6. In germline, CDR1 is SGHDN, CDR2 FVKESK. The CDR3 spans 14 residues. The CDR3 protein is CASSPRTSRDTQYF. The CDR3 nucleotides are TGTGCCAGCAGCCCCCGGACTAGCCGTGATACGCAGTATTTT.

This clone has a handful of counts. V gene TRBV7-8 combines with J gene TRBJ2-2; the match to TRBD1 covers 8 bases. The CDR3 consists of 15 residues. J lost 4 bases, V lost 4 bases, and 5 bases had no gene match. The germline V gene encodes CDR1 SGHVS and CDR2 FQNEAQ. Written as DNA, the CDR3 is TGTGCCAGCAGCTCAGGGGGCGCCGGCACCGGGGAGCTGTTTTTT. Protein: CASSSGGAGTGELFF.

The chain combines TRBV11-2 with TRBJ2-5, with D unclear. The J call may be incorrect, as the DNA end agrees better with TRBJ2-7. The CDR3 sequence is 14 residues long. Germline assignment: CDR1 SGHAT and CDR2 FQNNGV. The CDR3, as DNA: TGTGCCAGCAGCTCCCTCCGGGCCCTCTACGAGCAGTACTTC. Its protein product is CASSSLRALYEQYF.

This rearrangement joins TRBV4-1 to TRBJ2-1, with 7 bases matching TRBD1. The germline CDR1 and CDR2 sequences are MGHRA and YSYEKL. The CDR3 is 16 amino acids. V was pared by 1 base and J by 6 bases, with 9 bases of the junction left unmatched. The CDR3 is CASSQGNRGPLNEQFF. The DNA for the CDR3 is TGCGCCAGCAGCCAAGGCAACAGGGGACCTCTCAATGAGCAGTTCTTC.

This chain uses TRBV6-6 with TRBJ2-5; TRBD1 is a possible D gene (5 bases). The CDR3 loop spans 12 amino acids. The V end was cut by 6 bases, the J end by 4 bases, with 9 bases between. The germline CDR1 and CDR2 sequences are MNHNY and SVGAGI (reference sequence). The CDR3 sequence: CASRQGRETQYF. In nucleotides, the CDR3 is TGTGCCAGCAGGCAGGGTCGAGAGACCCAGTACTTC.

This sequence joins TRBV29-1 and TRBJ1-4; D is uncertain. V lost 6 bases and J 7 bases, leaving 12 bases between the germline ends. Germline V gene sequence: CDR1 SQVTM, CDR2 ANQGSEA. This CDR3 is built from 12 residues. For the CDR3, the DNA is TGCAGCGTCTCAGAAAGCTCTGAAAAACTGTTTTTT. This gives the protein CSVSESSEKLFF.

The J gene is TRBJ2-5, the V gene TRBV5-1; TRBD2 matches 11 bases. The CDR3 spans 15 residues. V dropped 4 bases and J dropped 2; count of bases not matched to a gene: 4. The germline V gene has CDR1 SGHRS and CDR2 YFSETQ. Written as DNA, the CDR3 is TGCGCCAGCAGCCCCGGGACTAGCGGACAAGAGACCCAGTACTTC. Translated, it gives CASSPGTSGQETQYF.

The chain couples TRBV7-2 to TRBJ2-7; D tentatively fits TRBD1 or TRBD2 (7 bases each). The germline V gene encodes CDR1 SGHTA and CDR2 FQGNSA. The CDR3 consists of 15 residues. V was trimmed by 1 base and J by 4 bases, leaving 14 bases between them. CDR3 amino acids: CASSLGQGGWYEQYF. The CDR3 DNA reads TGTGCCAGCAGCTTAGGACAGGGAGGGTGGTACGAGCAGTACTTC.